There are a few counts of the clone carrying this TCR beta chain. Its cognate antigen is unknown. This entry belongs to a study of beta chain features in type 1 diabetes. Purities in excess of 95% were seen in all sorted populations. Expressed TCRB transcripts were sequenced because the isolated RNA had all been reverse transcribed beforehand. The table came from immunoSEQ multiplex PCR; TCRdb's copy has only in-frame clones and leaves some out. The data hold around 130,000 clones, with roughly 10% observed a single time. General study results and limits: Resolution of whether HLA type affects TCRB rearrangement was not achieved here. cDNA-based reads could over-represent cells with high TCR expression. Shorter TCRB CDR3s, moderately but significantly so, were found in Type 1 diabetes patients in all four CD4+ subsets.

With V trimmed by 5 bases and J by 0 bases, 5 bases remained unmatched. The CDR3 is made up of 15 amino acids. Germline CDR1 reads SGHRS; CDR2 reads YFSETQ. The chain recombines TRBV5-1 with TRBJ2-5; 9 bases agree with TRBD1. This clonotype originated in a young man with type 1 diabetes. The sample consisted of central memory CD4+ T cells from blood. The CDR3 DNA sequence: TGCGCCAGCAGGCCCGGACAGGGGTACCAAGAGACCCAGTACTTC. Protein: CASRPGQGYQETQYF.